The present T cell receptor (beta chain) was sequenced within a study of tumor-infiltrating lymphocytes in primary liver carcinoma. Overall study context: These patients were men and women whose ages were 30 to 69 years. Read depth, roughly 3.5 to 8 million productive TCRbeta reads, did not differ significantly between tissues. The tumors, T1-T3 N0M0 lesions, were about 4 to 11 cm across. Study findings and constraints: Among the pair types, tumor region pairs showed more overlap than tumor-adjacent and tumor-blood pairs.

Making TCR beta cDNA involved around 520 ng total RNA and a constant-region primer. Libraries for TCR beta were built through three nested multiplex PCR rounds, which together made up a slightly modified ARM-PCR procedure. Rounds one and two of PCR, each of 10 cycles, were primed with TRBV1-TRBV30 forward primers and a C-beta reverse primer. TCRdb analysed the multiplex PCR reads with MiXCR anew, one entry per CDR3 protein. The sample records over 100,000 distinct CDR3 sequences, less than 75% being singletons. V lost 3 bases and J lost 4, with 16 bases in between. The CDR3 runs to 15 residues. The germline gives CDR1 MDHEN, CDR2 SYDVKM. This clonotype was observed many times. No antigen is known for it. Each 20-30 mg portion of unsorted bulk tissue served as the source for co-extraction of RNA and DNA.

The V gene is TRBV28, the J gene TRBJ2-7; D unresolved. Source material: tumor-adjacent normal liver tissue. The origin of this receptor is a woman aged 60-70 years with primary liver carcinoma and hepatitis B virus infection. This CDR3 reads CASSFSAIGDYEQYF. The CDR3, as DNA: TGTGCCAGCAGTTTTTCGGCGATTGGGGATTACGAGCAGTACTTC. Supplemented by reference TRBV28 and TRBJ2-7, the full variable domain reads DVKVTQSSRYLVKRTGEKVFLECVQDMDHENMFWYRQDPGLGLRLIYFSYDVKMKEKGDIPEGYSVSREKKERFSLILESASTNQTSMYLCASSFSAIGDYEQYFGPGTRLTVT.